Following are 29 T cell receptor beta chains from one sample sequenced in a study of beta chain features in type 1 diabetes. Expressed TCRB transcripts were sequenced, since all the RNA that had been isolated was reverse transcribed. TCRdb's copy holds only in-frame clones and misses some; the assay was immunoSEQ multiplex PCR. The data show under 450,000 clones, approximately 13% seen once. Sequenced material: naive CD4+ T cells from blood. The receptors here all came from a man aged 30 to 39 in good health.

The V call is TRBV4-3, the J call TRBJ2-2; D is undetermined. The CDR3 runs to 15 residues. Germline V CDR1 and CDR2: LGHNA, YSLEER. V was trimmed by 0 bases and J by 6 bases, leaving 11 bases between them. CDR3 in DNA: TGCGCCAGCAGCCAAGAGCGCCATTTCGCCGGGGAGCTGTTTTTT. It yields the protein CASSQERHFAGELFF.

V is TRBV7-9 and J is TRBJ2-2; the match to TRBD2 covers 7 bases. V lost 1 base and J lost 1; bases outside the gene matches: 6. This CDR3 has 17 residues. Germline CDR1 reads SEHNR; CDR2 reads FQNEAQ (reference sequence). The chain's CDR3 is CASSLGFPGGNTGELFF. CDR3 DNA sequence: TGTGCCAGCAGCTTAGGCTTTCCGGGAGGGAACACCGGGGAGCTGTTTTTT.

The chain uses TRBV18 and TRBJ2-4, with TRBD1 matching 8 bases. The germline CDR1 and CDR2 sequences are KGHSH and LQKENI. Germline trimming cut 2 bases from V and 6 bases from J; bases unmatched to any gene: 3. The CDR3 covers 14 residues. CDR3 sequence (DNA): TGTGCCAGCTCACCAACGACAGGGGTAAACATTCAGTACTTC. This gives the protein CASSPTTGVNIQYF.

This clone was picked up many times. The chain combines TRBV29-1 with TRBJ1-1; D remains ambiguous. V lost 2 bases to trimming and J lost 3 bases, with 13 bases between them. The CDR3 is 14 amino acids. The V gene's germline CDR1 is SQVTM and CDR2 ANQGSEA. CDR3 coding DNA: TGCAGCGTTGAAAGTCTCCACTCGGACACTGAAGCTTTCTTT. Translating it yields CSVESLHSDTEAFF.

This clone was detected only a few times. The rearrangement links TRBV5-4 to TRBJ2-1, with TRBD1 as a possible D gene (7 bases). Germline CDR1 SGHNT, CDR2 YYREEE (reference sequence). V was cut by 2 bases and J by 0 bases, with 15 bases left in between. The CDR3 is 17 residues long. Written as DNA, the CDR3 is TGTGCCAGCAGCTTTGGCGGGACAGTCTACTCCTACAATGAGCAGTTCTTC. It yields the protein CASSFGGTVYSYNEQFF.

To note about this clone: Different DNA sequences within this sample yield the same CDR3. This chain joins TRBV4-1 and TRBJ2-7; TRBD1 matches at 9 bases. Germline V gives CDR1 MGHRA, CDR2 YSYEKL. The V gene end was trimmed by 2 bases and the J gene end by 2 bases; junction bases not matched to a gene: 4. This CDR3 comprises 15 residues. CDR3 DNA sequence: TGCGCCAGCAGCCAACCGGGACAGGGCACCTACGAGCAGTACTTC. It specifies CASSQPGQGTYEQYF.

This rearrangement joins TRBV5-6 to TRBJ2-3; 10 bases line up with TRBD2. The J segment lost 1 base and the V segment lost 5 bases, leaving 4 bases of the junction unmatched. Germline loops: CDR1 SGHDT, CDR2 YYEEEE. CDR3 size: 15 residues. The CDR3 region has the DNA TGTGCCAGCAGTTTAGCGGGAGGACGCACAGATACGCAGTATTTT. This translates into CASSLAGGRTDTQYF.

The chain joins TRBV7-9 to TRBJ2-7; possible D gene TRBD2, 6 bases. The CDR3 is 12 amino acids. Per the germline V gene, CDR1 is SEHNR and CDR2 is FQNEAQ (reference sequence). Trimming pared 4 bases from V and 3 bases from J, leaving 7 bases between. CDR3 DNA: TGTGCCAGCAGCTGGGACTTCTACGAGCAGTACTTC. This encodes CASSWDFYEQYF.

J is TRBJ1-4 and V is TRBV30, with 8 bases fitting TRBD1. The junction had 5 bases not matched to a gene; V was cut back by 2 bases and J by 3 bases. This CDR3 region has 15 residues. The V gene's germline CDR1 is GTSNPN and CDR2 SVGIG (reference sequence). The CDR3 DNA follows: TGTGCCTGGAGTCGCAAGGACAGGGCTAATGAAAAACTGTTTTTT. Its translation: CAWSRKDRANEKLFF.

Only a few counts were recorded for this clone. Here the CDR3 reads CASSPQQGHTGELFF. The DNA for the CDR3 is TGTGCCAGCTCACCTCAACAGGGCCACACCGGGGAGCTGTTTTTT. The genes are TRBV18 and TRBJ2-2; TRBD1 is a possible D gene (6 bases). Germline V gene data show CDR1 as KGHSH and CDR2 as LQKENI. Trimming cost V 3 bases and J 3 bases, with 11 bases left between them. This CDR3 spans 15 amino acids.

This chain uses TRBV10-3 with TRBJ2-3; D possibly uses TRBD1 or TRBD2 (5 bases each). The CDR3 is 13 residues long. The V gene's germline CDR1 is ENHRY and CDR2 SYGVKD. V was trimmed by 6 bases and J by 1 base, leaving 8 bases between them. The CDR3 region is CAISPGRTDTQYF. CDR3 in DNA: TGTGCCATCAGCCCGGGGCGCACAGATACGCAGTATTTT.

This clone appeared a few times. J is TRBJ2-2 and V is TRBV6-5, with D possibly TRBD1 on 6 matching bases. V lost 3 bases to trimming and J lost 5 bases, with 10 bases between them. Germline V gives CDR1 MNHEY, CDR2 SVGAGI. There are 14 residues in the CDR3. DNA for the CDR3: TGTGCCAGCAGTTATGACAGGAAGACCGGGGAGCTGTTTTTT. It is translated as CASSYDRKTGELFF.

This chain links TRBV18 with TRBJ2-3, with D unresolved. Between the trimmed V and J ends, which lost 0 bases and 8 bases, there was a span of 9 bases. Germline loops: CDR1 KGHSH, CDR2 LQKENI. The CDR3 totals 13 residues. This CDR3 is CASSPPVPGTQYF. The CDR3, as DNA: TGTGCCAGCTCACCACCGGTGCCGGGTACGCAGTATTTT.

This clone turned up a few times. The J gene is TRBJ2-1, the V gene TRBV4-3, with a tentative D call TRBD2 (6 bases). The ends were cut back, 0 bases at V and 6 bases at J, with 12 bases in the middle. Germline V lookup: CDR1 LGHNA, CDR2 YSLEER. The CDR3 is 15 amino acids. The CDR3 DNA follows: TGCGCCAGCAGCCAAGATGTGGCGGGGCGCAATGAGCAGTTCTTC. Its protein product is CASSQDVAGRNEQFF.

This chain connects TRBV19 to TRBJ2-1; 11 nucleotides agree with TRBD2. The V and J ends lost 7 bases and 12 bases, in that order; junction bases with no gene match: 14. This CDR3 contains 15 residues. The germline CDR1 and CDR2 sequences are LNHDA and SQIVND (reference sequence). CDR3 DNA sequence: TGTGCCAGTATGCTAGCGGGAGGAAAGGCTAACGTGCAGTTCTTC. It translates to CASMLAGGKANVQFF.

The rearrangement links TRBV9 to TRBJ2-1; 8 nucleotides align to TRBD2. Germline V gives CDR1 SGDLS, CDR2 YYNGEE. V trimming: 3 bases; J trimming: 0 bases; junction bases outside the gene matches: 2. The CDR3 is made up of 15 amino acids. The CDR3 coding sequence is TGTGCCAGCAGCGGTACTAGCGGCTCCTACAATGAGCAGTTCTTC. Amino acids: CASSGTSGSYNEQFF.

This clone has more than one count but fewer than ten. The chain recombines TRBV2 with TRBJ1-6; D ambiguous. Germline V gene sequence: CDR1 SNHLY, CDR2 FYNNEI. Between the trimmed V and J ends, which lost 7 bases and 9 bases, there was a span of 19 bases. The CDR3 covers 15 residues. The CDR3 sequence: CASTTDVGVGSPLHF. The DNA of the CDR3 is TGTGCCAGCACTACAGACGTAGGCGTCGGTTCACCCCTCCACTTT.

This clone has more than one count but fewer than ten. The chain recombines TRBV5-1 with TRBJ2-1, with 8 bases lining up with TRBD2. The CDR3 extends over 13 amino acids. With 4 bases clipped from V and 8 bases from J, the junction kept 5 bases outside the gene matches. Germline values: CDR1 SGHRS, CDR2 YFSETQ. This chain's CDR3 is CASSGSGRDEQFF. DNA for the CDR3: TGCGCCAGCAGCGGCAGCGGGAGAGATGAGCAGTTCTTC.

The rearrangement links TRBV5-1 to TRBJ1-1; D perhaps matches TRBD1 (5 bases). The CDR3 covers 14 residues. V was trimmed by 1 base and J by 2 bases, leaving 9 bases between them. Germline V gene sequence: CDR1 SGHRS, CDR2 YFSETQ. CDR3 sequence: CASSLQGPNTEAFF. CDR3 sequence (DNA): TGCGCCAGCAGCTTGCAGGGCCCAAACACTGAAGCTTTCTTT.

The V and J genes are TRBV19 and TRBJ2-3; D might be TRBD1 or TRBD2, each matching 5 bases. The CDR3 has 14 amino acids. Germline V lookup: CDR1 LNHDA, CDR2 SQIVND (reference sequence). V was trimmed by 7 bases and J by 7 bases, leaving 18 bases between them. The DNA for the CDR3 is TGTGCCAGTACCCAAGCAGGGACGGCAAATACGCAGTATTTT. Amino acids: CASTQAGTANTQYF.

The chain employs TRBV11-2 and TRBJ2-5, with D perhaps given as TRBD1 or TRBD2 (6 bases each). This CDR3 comprises 14 residues. Germline V gene sequence: CDR1 SGHAT, CDR2 FQNNGV. Trimming removed 4 bases at V and 6 bases at J, with 15 bases between. The CDR3 here is CASSSVGGPKTQYF. Written as DNA, the CDR3 is TGTGCCAGCAGCTCTGTTGGGGGGCCGAAGACCCAGTACTTC.

In this sample, this clone turned up a few times. Germline and junction disagree at one end, which may indicate a read error. The chain links TRBV4-1 to TRBJ1-4; D remains unclear. This CDR3 contains 15 residues. In germline, CDR1 is MGHRA, CDR2 YSYEKL. CDR3 bases: TGCTCCAGCAGCCAAGACGGGTATGGAAACGAAAAACTGTTTTTT. Protein sequence: CSSSQDGYGNEKLFF.

The chain employs TRBV7-2 and TRBJ2-3; perhaps TRBD2 as D (5 bases). Germline V gives CDR1 SGHTA, CDR2 FQGNSA. The germline V and J ends were trimmed by 5 bases and 5 bases, with 17 bases remaining between them. The CDR3 is 15 residues long. CDR3: CASSLERQTRDTQYF. CDR3 nucleotides: TGTGCCAGCAGCCTCGAGCGGCAAACCCGAGATACGCAGTATTTT.

The chain is built from TRBV5-1 and TRBJ2-5; D possibly corresponds to TRBD1 (5 bases). V was cut by 0 bases and J by 3 bases, with 12 bases left in between. The CDR3 covers 15 residues. From germline, CDR1 is SGHRS and CDR2 YFSETQ. Here the CDR3 DNA reads TGCGCCAGCAGCTTGGAAGCAGGGCGGAAAGAGACCCAGTACTTC. Translation: CASSLEAGRKETQYF.

The chain employs TRBV7-9 and TRBJ1-4; D remains ambiguous. From germline, CDR1 is SEHNR and CDR2 FQNEAQ (reference sequence). The CDR3 has 15 residues. V was trimmed by 5 bases and J by 3 bases, leaving 13 bases between them. CDR3 nucleotides: TGTGCCAGCAGCCAACGACGGAATTCTAATGAAAAACTGTTTTTT. This translates into CASSQRRNSNEKLFF.

The sample holds a few counts of this clone. The chain combines TRBV9 with TRBJ1-5; D call uncertain. The CDR3 contains 17 residues. Trimming took 0 bases from V and 0 from J, leaving 13 bases between them. The germline V gene has CDR1 SGDLS and CDR2 YYNGEE. Written as DNA, the CDR3 is TGTGCCAGCAGCGTAGCACCCGCGGGGTCTAGCAATCAGCCCCAGCATTTT. Encoded protein: CASSVAPAGSSNQPQHF.

The chain joins TRBV5-1 to TRBJ1-2, with TRBD1 matching 10 bases. After removal of 4 bases from V and 7 bases from J, the junction contained 7 bases not matched to a gene. Germline CDR1 reads SGHRS; CDR2 reads YFSETQ. This CDR3 has 14 residues. The CDR3 spells CASSLGQGGSGYTF. The DNA for the CDR3 is TGCGCCAGCAGCCTAGGACAGGGGGGCTCTGGCTACACCTTC. Full variable domain (missing parts from reference TRBV5-1 and TRBJ1-2): KAGVTQTPRYLIKTRGQQVTLSCSPISGHRSVSWYQQTPGQGLQFLFEYFSETQRNKGNFPGRFSGRQFSNSRSEMNVSTLELGDSALYLCASSLGQGGSGYTFGSGTRLTVV.

The chain links TRBV14 to TRBJ2-2; D gene ambiguous. Germline values: CDR1 SGHDN, CDR2 FVKESK. V lost 1 base and J lost 6, with 9 bases in between. The CDR3 runs 14 residues. The CDR3 region has the DNA TGTGCCAGCAGCCAAGTCTCGTGGGCCGGGGAGCTGTTTTTT. Translated: CASSQVSWAGELFF.

V gene TRBV7-2 combines with J gene TRBJ2-5, with D unresolved. V lost 1 base, J lost 4 bases, and 19 bases lay in between. The CDR3 extends over 17 amino acids. Germline V gene sequence: CDR1 SGHTA, CDR2 FQGNSA. CDR3 protein: CASSLGLVVGSPETQYF. DNA for the CDR3: TGTGCCAGCAGCTTAGGTTTGGTGGTGGGTTCCCCAGAGACCCAGTACTTC.